The 9 T cell receptor beta chains below come from one sample, sequenced in a study of T cell responses to AZD1222 COVID-19 vaccine. TCRdb keeps only in-frame clones here, not all; method: immunoSEQ multiplex PCR. The table lists over 100,000 clones, around 82% of them singletons. Here the sequenced sample was peripheral blood, taken on day 0 of AZD1222 vaccination. The receptors shown here come from an adult in good health.

The V call is TRBV5-1, the J call TRBJ2-5; D remains ambiguous. Germline CDR1 is SGHRS and CDR2 is YFSETQ. V lost 2 bases to trimming and J lost 0 bases, with 5 bases between them. CDR3 length: 13 amino acids. CDR3 residues: CASSFANQETQYF. The CDR3 DNA is TGCGCCAGCAGCTTCGCAAACCAAGAGACCCAGTACTTC.

This chain uses TRBV5-1 with TRBJ2-7; D is perhaps TRBD1 (6 bases). The CDR3 covers 13 residues. The germline V gene has CDR1 SGHRS and CDR2 YFSETQ. Trimming stripped 5 bases from V and 6 bases from J, with 15 bases between. CDR3 region: CASRYQTGPEQYF. CDR3 DNA sequence: TGCGCCAGCAGGTATCAGACAGGACCCGAGCAGTACTTC.

The chain employs TRBV6-5 and TRBJ1-4, with 10 nucleotides matching TRBD1. V gave up 5 bases and J gave up 7 bases; unmatched junction bases: 7. Germline CDR1 is MNHEY and CDR2 is SVGAGI. The CDR3 has 15 residues. DNA of the CDR3: TGTGCCAGCAGTCCCCAGACAGGGGGCAGTGAAAAACTGTTTTTT. It is translated as CASSPQTGGSEKLFF.

V and J are TRBV3-1 (or the pseudogene TRBV3-2) and TRBJ1-6; no firm D call. The germline V and J ends were trimmed by 0 bases and 5 bases, with 5 bases remaining between them. This CDR3 comprises 14 residues. Germline V gene lookup returns CDR1 LGHDT and CDR2 YNNKEL (reference sequence). In nucleotides, the CDR3 is TGTGCCAGCAGCCAAGAGCGAGATAATTCACCCCTCCACTTT. Translation gives CASSQERDNSPLHF.

The J gene is TRBJ1-5, the V gene TRBV5-5; no firm D call. The CDR3 runs 15 residues. Germline-derived CDR1 and CDR2 are SGHKS and YYEKEE (reference sequence). Trimming removed 0 bases at V and 3 bases at J, with 10 bases between. CDR3 in amino acids: CASSLEYSYNQPQHF. The CDR3 DNA sequence: TGTGCCAGCAGCTTGGAGTACAGCTACAATCAGCCCCAGCATTTT. Full variable domain (missing parts from reference TRBV5-5 and TRBJ1-5): DAGVTQSPTHLIKTRGQQVTLRCSPISGHKSVSWYQQVLGQGPQFIFQYYEKEERGRGNFPDRFSARQFPNYSSELNVNALLLGDSALYLCASSLEYSYNQPQHFGDGTRLSIL.

Only one count was recorded for this clone. The chain combines TRBV7-3 with TRBJ2-1; 10 bases fit TRBD2. The length of the CDR3 is 15 residues. Germline-derived CDR1 and CDR2 are SGHTA and FQGTGA. The J segment lost 4 bases and the V segment lost 3 bases, leaving 3 bases of the junction unmatched. The CDR3 here is CASSFTSGNYNEQFF. CDR3 nucleotide sequence: TGTGCCAGCAGCTTCACTAGCGGGAATTACAATGAGCAGTTCTTC. Full variable domain (rest looked up from reference TRBV7-3 and TRBJ2-1): GAGVSQTPSNKVTEKGKYVELRCDPISGHTALYWYRQSLGQGPEFLIYFQGTGAADDSGLPNDRFFAVRPEGSVSTLKIQRTERGDSAVYLCASSFTSGNYNEQFFGPGTRLTVL.

The J gene is TRBJ2-7, the V gene TRBV28; a weak D match, TRBD2 (6 bases). The V gene's germline CDR1 is MDHEN and CDR2 SYDVKM. The CDR3 contains 14 residues. V was clipped by 6 bases and J by 5 bases, with 17 bases between them. CDR3 bases: TGTGCCAGCAGCCTTGCGGGGCGAAGGAACGAGCAGTACTTC. Residues: CASSLAGRRNEQYF.

This chain uses TRBV7-2 with TRBJ2-2; D possibly corresponds to TRBD1 (5 bases). Germline CDR1 SGHTA, CDR2 FQGNSA. V was pared by 1 base and J by 0 bases, with 6 bases between. The CDR3 length is 15 residues. CDR3 nucleotides: TGTGCCAGCAGCTTAGAGGGGACGAACACCGGGGAGCTGTTTTTT. Translated, it gives CASSLEGTNTGELFF.

The V and J genes are TRBV12-3 or TRBV12-4 and TRBJ1-1; the D gene is possibly TRBD1 (5 bases). This CDR3 region has 13 residues. V lost 3 bases, J lost 3 bases, and 8 bases lay in between. The DNA for the CDR3 is TGTGCCAGCAGTTTGGCAGGGTACACTGAAGCTTTCTTT. It yields the protein CASSLAGYTEAFF.